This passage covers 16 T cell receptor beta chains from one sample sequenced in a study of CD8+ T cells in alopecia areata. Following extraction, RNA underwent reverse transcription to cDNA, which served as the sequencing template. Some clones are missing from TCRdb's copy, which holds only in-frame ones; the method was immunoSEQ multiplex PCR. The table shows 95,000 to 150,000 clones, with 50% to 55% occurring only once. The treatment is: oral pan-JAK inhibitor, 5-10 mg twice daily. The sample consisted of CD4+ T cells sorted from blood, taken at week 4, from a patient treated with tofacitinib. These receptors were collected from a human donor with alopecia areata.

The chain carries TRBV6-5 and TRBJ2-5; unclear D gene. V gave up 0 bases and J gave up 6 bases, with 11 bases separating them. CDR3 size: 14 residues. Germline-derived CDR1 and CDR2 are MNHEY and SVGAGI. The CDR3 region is CASSYSMGSQTQYF. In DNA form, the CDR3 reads TGTGCCAGCAGTTACTCGATGGGTTCTCAGACCCAGTACTTC.

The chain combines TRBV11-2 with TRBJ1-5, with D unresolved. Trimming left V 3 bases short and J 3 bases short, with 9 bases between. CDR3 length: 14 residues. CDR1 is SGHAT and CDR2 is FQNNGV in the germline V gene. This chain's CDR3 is CASSLQQINQPQHF. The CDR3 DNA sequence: TGTGCCAGCAGCTTGCAACAGATCAATCAGCCCCAGCATTTT. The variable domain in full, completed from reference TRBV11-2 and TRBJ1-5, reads EAGVAQSPRYKIIEKRQSVAFWCNPISGHATLYWYQQILGQGPKLLIQFQNNGVVDDSQLPKDRFSAERLKGVDSTLKIQPAKLEDSAVYLCASSLQQINQPQHFGDGTRLSIL.

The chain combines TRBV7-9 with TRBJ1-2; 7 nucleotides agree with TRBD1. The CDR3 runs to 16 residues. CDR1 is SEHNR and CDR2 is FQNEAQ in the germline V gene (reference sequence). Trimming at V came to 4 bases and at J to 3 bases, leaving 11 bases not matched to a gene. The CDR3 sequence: CASSSSLQGKYYGYTF. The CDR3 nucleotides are TGTGCCAGCAGCTCGTCCCTACAGGGGAAGTACTATGGCTACACCTTC.

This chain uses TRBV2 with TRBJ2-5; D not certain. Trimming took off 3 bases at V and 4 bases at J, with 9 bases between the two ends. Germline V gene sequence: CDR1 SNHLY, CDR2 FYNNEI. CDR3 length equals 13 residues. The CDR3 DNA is TGTGCCAGCAGTGACCTGGTAGGAGAGACCCAGTACTTC. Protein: CASSDLVGETQYF.

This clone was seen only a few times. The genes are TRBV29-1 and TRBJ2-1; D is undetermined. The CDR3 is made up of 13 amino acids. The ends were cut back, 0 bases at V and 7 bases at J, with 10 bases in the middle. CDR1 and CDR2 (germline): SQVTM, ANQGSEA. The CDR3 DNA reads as TGCAGCGTTGAAGAGGGCAGACGTAATGAGCAGTTCTTC. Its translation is CSVEEGRRNEQFF.

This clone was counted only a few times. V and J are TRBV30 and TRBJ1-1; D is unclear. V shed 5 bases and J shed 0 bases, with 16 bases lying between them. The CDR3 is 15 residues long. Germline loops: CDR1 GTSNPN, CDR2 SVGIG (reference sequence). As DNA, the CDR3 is TGTGCCTGGTGTGGGCAGTCCCTCATGAACACTGAAGCTTTCTTT. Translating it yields CAWCGQSLMNTEAFF.

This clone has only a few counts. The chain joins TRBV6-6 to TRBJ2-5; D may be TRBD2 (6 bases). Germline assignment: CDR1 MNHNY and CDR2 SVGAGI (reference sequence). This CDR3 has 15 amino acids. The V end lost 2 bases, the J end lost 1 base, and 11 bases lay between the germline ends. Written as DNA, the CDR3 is TGTGCCAGCAGTTACGTCGGGGGAGCCCAAGAGACCCAGTACTTC. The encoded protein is CASSYVGGAQETQYF.

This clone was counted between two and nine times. DNA for the CDR3: TGTGCCTGGAGCGGACCGGGACGAGGCAATGAGCAGTTCTTC. This codes for CAWSGPGRGNEQFF. J is TRBJ2-1 and V is TRBV30; D might be TRBD1 or TRBD2, each matching 5 bases. This CDR3 is built from 14 residues. V was shortened by 3 bases and J by 6 bases, with 15 bases between the two germline ends. CDR1 and CDR2 from the germline V gene are GTSNPN and SVGIG (reference sequence).

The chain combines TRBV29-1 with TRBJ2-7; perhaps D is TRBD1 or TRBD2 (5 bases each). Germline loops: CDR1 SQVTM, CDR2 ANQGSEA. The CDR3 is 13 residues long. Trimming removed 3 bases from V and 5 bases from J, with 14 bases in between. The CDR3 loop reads CSVEGRRGHEQYF. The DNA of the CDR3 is TGCAGCGTTGAGGGTCGCCGGGGCCACGAGCAGTACTTC.

The CDR3 region is CACQSGARYNEQFF. CDR3 DNA sequence: TGTGCCTGCCAGAGCGGAGCGAGGTACAATGAGCAGTTCTTC. The rearrangement links TRBV30 to TRBJ2-1; maybe TRBD2 (5 bases). The CDR3 runs to 14 residues. Trimming pared 6 bases from V and 4 bases from J, leaving 16 bases between. Germline lookup yields CDR1 GTSNPN and CDR2 SVGIG (reference sequence).

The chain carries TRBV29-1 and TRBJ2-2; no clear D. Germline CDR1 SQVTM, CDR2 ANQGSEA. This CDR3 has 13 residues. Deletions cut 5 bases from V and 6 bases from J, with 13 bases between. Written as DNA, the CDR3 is TGCAGCGTTTACCGGAGAGCCGCCGGGGAGCTGTTTTTT. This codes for CSVYRRAAGELFF.

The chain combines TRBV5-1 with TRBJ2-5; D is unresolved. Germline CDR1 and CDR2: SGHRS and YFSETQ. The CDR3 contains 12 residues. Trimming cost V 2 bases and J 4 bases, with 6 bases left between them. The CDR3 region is CASSFDRETQYF. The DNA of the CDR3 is TGCGCCAGCAGCTTCGATCGAGAGACCCAGTACTTC. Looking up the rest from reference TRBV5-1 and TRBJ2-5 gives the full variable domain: KAGVTQTPRYLIKTRGQQVTLSCSPISGHRSVSWYQQTPGQGLQFLFEYFSETQRNKGNFPGRFSGRQFSNSRSEMNVSTLELGDSALYLCASSFDRETQYFGPGTRLLVL.

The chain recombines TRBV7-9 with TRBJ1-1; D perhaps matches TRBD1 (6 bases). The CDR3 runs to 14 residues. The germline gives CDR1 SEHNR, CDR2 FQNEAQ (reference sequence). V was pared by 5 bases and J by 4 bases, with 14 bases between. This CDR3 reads CASSALGGGTEAFF. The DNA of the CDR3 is TGTGCCAGCAGCGCTCTGGGAGGGGGCACTGAAGCTTTCTTT.

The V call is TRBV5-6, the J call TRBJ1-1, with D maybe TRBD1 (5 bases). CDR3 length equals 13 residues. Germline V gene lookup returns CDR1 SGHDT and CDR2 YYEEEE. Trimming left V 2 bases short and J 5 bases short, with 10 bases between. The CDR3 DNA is TGTGCCAGCAGCTTTGACAGTGGGACTGAAGCTTTCTTT. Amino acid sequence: CASSFDSGTEAFF.

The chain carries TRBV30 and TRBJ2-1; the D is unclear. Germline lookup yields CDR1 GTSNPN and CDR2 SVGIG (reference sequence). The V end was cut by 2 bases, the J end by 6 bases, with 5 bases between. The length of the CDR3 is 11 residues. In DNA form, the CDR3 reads TGTGCCTGGAGTTTTGTCAATGAGCAGTTCTTC. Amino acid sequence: CAWSFVNEQFF.

The CDR3 region has the DNA TGTGCCTGGAGTGTGCAGGGGGCGGTTGCCACCGGGGAGCTGTTTTTT. It codes for CAWSVQGAVATGELFF. This chain joins TRBV30 and TRBJ2-2; TRBD1 matches at 8 bases. This CDR3 is built from 16 residues. CDR1 GTSNPN and CDR2 SVGIG come from the germline V gene (reference sequence). The V segment lost 0 bases and the J segment 4 bases; nucleotides outside the gene matches: 7.